This entry is about one TCR beta chain. What it binds is not known. This specimen comes from a study of T cell repertoires in cytomegalovirus infection. Study details: Recently identified HLA-C-restricted CMV epitopes and well-studied HLA-B-restricted CMV epitopes were used by the study. From public TCR beta signatures came an indication of both CMV infection and matching HLA type.

V lost 5 bases and J lost 1; bases outside the gene matches: 9. The length of the CDR3 is 16 residues. Germline loops: CDR1 SGHNT, CDR2 YENEEA. One entry per CDR3 protein results from TCRdb running MiXCR on the reads. The table shows 450,000 to 600,000 distinct CDR3 sequences, with under 55% occurring only once. Study-wide results and caveats: Public TCR beta family frequency separated CMV-and-HLA carriers, including in an independent cohort. In two of eight donors, the top clonotype was HLA-C-restricted CMV-specific.

This chain links TRBV11-3 with TRBJ2-5, with 8 bases lining up with TRBD1. Sequencing was performed on cultured PBMCs, taken from culture after CMV antigen stimulation. The receptor was derived from a human donor in good health (CMV status not recorded). Some clones in this sample may be carry-over from other donors' samples. In DNA form, the CDR3 reads TGTGCCAGCAGCCCGGGGACAGGCGGGGTCCAAGAGACCCAGTACTTC. Residues: CASSPGTGGVQETQYF.